These 27 T cell receptor beta chains came from one sample sequenced in a study of T cell clonality in common variable immunodeficiency. Assay used: immunoSEQ multiplex PCR; TCRdb lists only in-frame clones, some missing. Singletons are absent from the sample, which has fewer than 30,000 clones. No antigens are known for them. Notes on the study in general: Common variable immunodeficiency TCR beta sequences reportedly had fewer deletions and N-nucleotide insertions.

Sequencing was done on a sample of peripheral blood mononuclear cells. The receptors come from a human donor with common variable immunodeficiency.

This clone was found many times. Read data end 3 residues before the CDR3 end; the end is taken from the germline J gene. The chain joins TRBV2 to TRBJ2-6; D gene ambiguous. CDR1 and CDR2 from the germline V gene are SNHLY and FYNNEI. Trimming cost V 4 bases and J 3 bases, with 10 bases left between them. The CDR3 length is 15 residues. CDR3 region: CASSGYSSGANVLTF. Partial CDR3 DNA: TGTGCCAGCAGTGGGTACAGCAGTGGGGCCAACGTC.

Many counts were recorded for this clone. The missing CDR3 end, 3 residues past where the read stops, is filled in from the germline J gene. The chain is built from TRBV18 and TRBJ1-2; 8 bases are a match to TRBD1. This CDR3 contains 17 residues. CDR1 and CDR2 (germline): KGHSH, LQKENI. Trimming removed 4 bases from V and 7 bases from J; junction bases left unmatched: 17. Incomplete CDR3 DNA: TGTGCCAGCTCACTGGGGATCTACCAGGGGACAGGATTTGGC. Translation gives CASSLGIYQGTGFG. The full CDR3 protein is CASSLGIYQGTGFGYTF.

Concerning this clone: Sequencing ends 3 residues short of the CDR3 end; the germline J gene provides the rest. The rearrangement uses TRBV7-3 and TRBJ2-1; tentatively, D is TRBD2 (6 bases). Per germline, CDR1 SGHTA and CDR2 FQGTGA. The CDR3 has 15 residues. V was trimmed by 5 bases and J by 5 bases, leaving 16 bases between them. CDR3 bases read: TGTGCCAGCAGCATTAAAGCGGGCAGCCACAATGAG. Protein: CASSIKAGSHNE. The full CDR3 protein reads CASSIKAGSHNEQFF.

This clone came up many times. The read ends 3 residues early relative to the CDR3; the germline J gene fills the gap. The chain employs TRBV7-2 and TRBJ1-1; 9 bases fit TRBD1. The CDR3 extends over 15 amino acids. J was trimmed by 6 bases and V by 4 bases; bases with no gene match: 9. Germline CDR1 is SGHTA and CDR2 is FQGNSA. Incomplete CDR3 DNA: TGTGCCAGCAGCTGGGACAGGGTGGCTTTCGCTGAA. Translating gives CASSWDRVAFAE. From start to end, the CDR3 is CASSWDRVAFAEAFF.

This clone was counted at least ten times. Coverage ceases 3 residues before the CDR3 finishes, and the germline J gene fills in the end. The chain carries TRBV7-6 and TRBJ1-6; tentative D call: TRBD1 (5 bases). Germline V gene data show CDR1 as SGHVS and CDR2 as FNYEAQ. The CDR3 contains 16 residues. Trimming shortened V by 1 base and J by 7 bases, and 14 bases separated the two germline ends. CDR3 amino acids: CASSLGGRGLNSPLHF. CDR3 bases read: TGTGCCAGCAGCTTAGGAGGGAGGGGTTTGAATTCACCC.

In this sample, this clone turned up many times. Read sequence stops 3 residues before the CDR3 end, and the germline J gene provides the missing end. The chain carries TRBV20-1 and TRBJ2-1; no clear D. The CDR3 length is 12 residues. Germline V lookup: CDR1 DFQATT, CDR2 SNEGSKA (reference sequence). Trimming removed 3 bases at V and 6 bases at J, with 9 bases between. Partial CDR3 DNA: TGCAGTGCTAGTCTACAGAGCAATGAG. Translated, it gives CSASLQSNE. The whole CDR3 sequence reads CSASLQSNEQFF.

As to this clone: The read terminates 3 residues ahead of where the CDR3 ends, so the germline J gene completes it. V is TRBV5-1 and J is TRBJ1-1; D perhaps matches TRBD1 (5 bases). Trimming took off 0 bases at V and 6 bases at J, with 12 bases between the two ends. CDR3 size: 14 residues. The germline gives CDR1 SGHRS, CDR2 YFSETQ. The part of the CDR3 DNA that was read is TGCGCCAGCAGCTTGGGGCAGGGATTGCCTGAA. Translated: CASSLGQGLPE. The entire CDR3 protein reads CASSLGQGLPEAFF.

A word on this clone: The read ends 3 residues shy of where the CDR3 ends; the end is completed using the germline J gene. V and J are TRBV5-1 and TRBJ2-5; tentatively, D is TRBD1 (5 bases). Germline V lookup: CDR1 SGHRS, CDR2 YFSETQ. Trimming stripped 4 bases from V and 4 bases from J, with 17 bases between. This CDR3 has 15 residues. The DNA read from the CDR3 is TGCGCCAGCAGCACCCAGCAGGGAAGCTTAGAGACC. The encoded protein is CASSTQQGSLET. The full CDR3 sequence reads CASSTQQGSLETQYF. Full variable domain (rest looked up from reference TRBV5-1 and TRBJ2-5): KAGVTQTPRYLIKTRGQQVTLSCSPISGHRSVSWYQQTPGQGLQFLFEYFSETQRNKGNFPGRFSGRQFSNSRSEMNVSTLELGDSALYLCASSTQQGSLETQYFGPGTRLLVL.

This clone was detected many times. With the read ending 3 residues before the CDR3 end, the germline J gene is used to fill in that end. The chain couples TRBV5-1 to TRBJ2-3; unclear D gene. The CDR3 runs to 14 residues. Germline V lookup: CDR1 SGHRS, CDR2 YFSETQ. V shed 1 base and J shed 0 bases, with 6 bases lying between them. CDR3 DNA (partial): TGCGCCAGCAGCTTGTCCAGTAGCACAGATACG. This sequence encodes CASSLSSSTDT. The whole CDR3 sequence reads CASSLSSSTDTQYF. Complete variable domain (other parts from reference TRBV5-1 and TRBJ2-3): KAGVTQTPRYLIKTRGQQVTLSCSPISGHRSVSWYQQTPGQGLQFLFEYFSETQRNKGNFPGRFSGRQFSNSRSEMNVSTLELGDSALYLCASSLSSSTDTQYFGPGTRLTVL.

Ten or more counts support this clone. The CDR3 end lies 3 residues beyond the end of the read and is filled in from the germline J gene. V usage is TRBV7-2 and J usage is TRBJ1-5; 8 bases align to TRBD1. The CDR3 loop spans 18 amino acids. J gave up 2 bases and V 0 bases, and 9 bases lay outside the gene matches. CDR1 and CDR2 (germline): SGHTA, FQGNSA. The CDR3 here is CASSLADRGLIGNQPQHF. The CDR3 bases that were read are TGTGCCAGCAGCTTAGCCGACAGGGGACTTATCGGCAATCAGCCC.

At least ten counts were recorded for this clone. The CDR3 end is not reached by the read, which stops 3 residues before it; the germline J gene fills it in. V and J are TRBV29-1 and TRBJ2-2; 8 bases map to TRBD1. The CDR3 is made up of 12 amino acids. Germline CDR1 is SQVTM and CDR2 is ANQGSEA. V shed 7 bases and J 8 bases; nucleotides not matched to a gene: 6. CDR3 DNA (partial): TGCAGCGCCCGGACAGGGACGGGGGAG. This gives the protein CSARTGTGE. The CDR3 in its entirety is CSARTGTGELFF.

With regard to this clone: The read ends 3 residues before the CDR3 terminus; that terminus is restored from the germline J gene. The chain links TRBV19 to TRBJ1-5; 11 positions match TRBD1. The germline V gene has CDR1 LNHDA and CDR2 SQIVND (reference sequence). There are 13 residues in the CDR3. The ends lost 11 bases at V and 5 bases at J; junction bases unmatched: 5. CDR3 amino acids: CAAADRGHQPQHF. CDR3 DNA, as far as it was read: TGTGCCGCTGCGGACAGGGGGCATCAGCCC.

This clone was recorded many times. The CDR3 end falls 3 residues outside the read, so it is completed with the germline J gene. The V gene is TRBV20-1, the J gene TRBJ1-1, with TRBD1 identical over 8 bases. This CDR3 is built from 15 residues. The J segment lost 2 bases and the V segment lost 0 bases, leaving 5 bases of the junction unmatched. Germline V gene data show CDR1 as DFQATT and CDR2 as SNEGSKA (reference sequence). The DNA read from the CDR3 is TGCAGTGCTAGAGATTTAGACAGGGGCAACACTGAA. Its translation is CSARDLDRGNTE. The CDR3 in full is CSARDLDRGNTEAFF.

This clone occurred a few times. The read ends 3 residues early relative to the CDR3; the germline J gene fills the gap. The V and J genes are TRBV5-1 and TRBJ2-3; TRBD2 matches 10 bases. After removal of 1 base from V and 3 bases from J, the junction contained 5 bases not matched to a gene. CDR1 is SGHRS and CDR2 is YFSETQ in the germline V gene. The CDR3 extends over 16 amino acids. CDR3 in amino acids: CASSLRLAGETDTQYF. The sequenced CDR3 bases are TGCGCCAGCAGCTTGAGACTAGCGGGTGAAACAGATACG.

Details on this clone: A single base separates this from a much larger clone, so it may be a read error. The CDR3 end is not reached by the read, which stops 3 residues before it; the germline J gene fills it in. Different DNA sequences within this sample yield the same CDR3. J is TRBJ2-1 and V is TRBV30; D may be TRBD2 (6 bases). From germline, CDR1 is GTSNPN and CDR2 SVGIG (reference sequence). The V end lost 2 bases, the J end lost 7 bases, and 15 bases lay between the germline ends. The CDR3 is 14 amino acids. The CDR3 bases that were read are TGTGCCTGGAGTCAAATTGGGACTGGAAATGAG. It is translated as CAWSQIGTGNE. The full CDR3 sequence reads CAWSQIGTGNEQFF.

This clone was observed at least ten times. The DNA ends 3 residues before the CDR3 does, and the rest of the CDR3 is filled in from the germline J gene. This chain uses TRBV19 with TRBJ2-1; TRBD1 matches 7 bases. Germline CDR1 reads LNHDA; CDR2 reads SQIVND (reference sequence). Trimming removed 4 bases from V and 9 bases from J; junction bases left unmatched: 6. The CDR3 has 13 amino acids. CDR3 bases read: TGTGCCAGTAGTACCGGGACAGCTGGTGAG. Translated: CASSTGTAGE. The whole CDR3 protein reads CASSTGTAGEQFF.

This clone has ten or more counts. The read gets to within 3 residues of the CDR3 end, and the germline J gene fills in the rest. V is TRBV19 and J is TRBJ2-2; D is possibly TRBD2 (7 bases). The CDR3 totals 14 residues. Germline CDR1 LNHDA, CDR2 SQIVND (reference sequence). V lost 11 bases and J lost 0, with 13 bases in between. The sequenced CDR3 bases are TGTGCCGGGGGGGCAGATTCGAACACCGGGGAG. Residues: CAGGADSNTGE. The entire CDR3 protein reads CAGGADSNTGELFF.

This clone was observed many times. The read ends 3 residues shy of where the CDR3 ends; the end is completed using the germline J gene. The chain carries TRBV7-8 and TRBJ1-4, with D hard to call. Trimming took 0 bases from V and 7 from J, leaving 6 bases between them. The CDR3 covers 13 residues. CDR1 and CDR2 from the germline V gene are SGHVS and FQNEAQ. CDR3 loop: CASSLAHGEKLFF. The sequenced part of the CDR3 DNA is TGTGCCAGCAGCTTAGCGCACGGTGAAAAA. Full variable domain (missing parts from reference TRBV7-8 and TRBJ1-4): GAGVSQSPRYKVAKRGQDVALRCDPISGHVSLFWYQQALGQGPEFLTYFQNEAQLDKSGLPSDRFFAERPEGSVSTLKIQRTQQEDSAVYLCASSLAHGEKLFFGSGTQLSVL.

This clone turned up a few times. From the germline J gene comes the end of the CDR3, since the read stops 3 residues before it. The V call is TRBV18, the J call TRBJ2-7; the match to TRBD2 covers 13 bases. V lost 3 bases to trimming and J lost 4 bases; unmatched junction nucleotides: 9. In germline, CDR1 is KGHSH, CDR2 LQKENI. The CDR3 is 17 amino acids. The part of the CDR3 DNA that was read is TGTGCCAGCTCACCGGGACTAGCGGGACTACTCCTATACGAG. It is translated as CASSPGLAGLLLYE. The whole CDR3 sequence is CASSPGLAGLLLYEQYF. Supplemented by reference TRBV18 and TRBJ2-7, the full variable domain reads NAGVMQNPRHLVRRRGQEARLRCSPMKGHSHVYWYRQLPEEGLKFMVYLQKENIIDESGMPKERFSAEFPKEGPSILRIQQVVRGDSAAYFCASSPGLAGLLLYEQYFGPGTRLTVT.

In this sample, this clone turned up a few times. Coverage ceases 3 residues before the CDR3 finishes, and the germline J gene fills in the end. This rearrangement joins TRBV11-2 to TRBJ2-7; D unclear. Germline CDR1 reads SGHAT; CDR2 reads FQNNGV. This CDR3 comprises 14 residues. Trimming shortened V by 5 bases and J by 5 bases, and 16 bases separated the two germline ends. The CDR3 reads CASSPKILSDEQYF. The DNA read from the CDR3 is TGTGCCAGCAGCCCTAAGATCCTAAGCGACGAG. Filled out from reference TRBV11-2 and TRBJ2-7, the complete variable domain reads EAGVAQSPRYKIIEKRQSVAFWCNPISGHATLYWYQQILGQGPKLLIQFQNNGVVDDSQLPKDRFSAERLKGVDSTLKIQPAKLEDSAVYLCASSPKILSDEQYFGPGTRLTVT.

This clone was seen a handful of times. Its ends do not fully match the called genes, so a read error is possible. The read falls 3 residues short of the CDR3 end, and the missing part is taken from the germline J gene. This rearrangement joins TRBV18 to TRBJ1-4; 7 nucleotides line up with TRBD1. Germline assignment: CDR1 KGHSH and CDR2 LQKENI. CDR3 size: 16 residues. The CDR3 bases that were read are TGTGCCAGCTCACCCGTAGCGACAGGGCCTAAGGAAAAA. This codes for CASSPVATGPKEK. From start to end, the CDR3 is CASSPVATGPKEKLFF.

The chain's CDR3 is CASSQAGQRNTEAFF. The CDR3 bases that were read are TGTGCCAGTAGTCAGGCAGGTCAACGGAACACTGAA. This chain uses TRBV19 with TRBJ1-1; D not certain. The read gets to within 3 residues of the CDR3 end, and the germline J gene fills in the rest. This CDR3 has 15 residues. Trimming cost V 5 bases and J 1 base, with 14 bases left between them. Germline V lookup: CDR1 LNHDA, CDR2 SQIVND (reference sequence).

Many counts were recorded for this clone. The CDR3 extends 3 residues past the end of the read, so its final part is completed from the germline J gene. The chain links TRBV6-1 to TRBJ1-4; the match to TRBD1 covers 10 bases. CDR1 and CDR2 from the germline V gene are MNHNS and SASEGT. Trimming at V came to 4 bases and at J to 7 bases, leaving 6 bases not matched to a gene. The CDR3 loop spans 15 amino acids. CDR3 amino acids: CASSAGTGAGEKLFF. Partial CDR3 DNA: TGTGCCAGCAGTGCCGGGACAGGGGCGGGTGAAAAA.

A few counts support this clone. With the read ending 3 residues before the CDR3 end, the germline J gene is used to fill in that end. V and J are TRBV7-6 and TRBJ1-5; D is ambiguous. Per germline, CDR1 SGHVS and CDR2 FNYEAQ. Deletions cut 3 bases from V and 4 bases from J, with 7 bases between. The CDR3 is 13 residues long. The CDR3 here is CASSFGPNQPQHF. The part of the CDR3 DNA that was read is TGTGCCAGCAGCTTCGGTCCGAATCAGCCC.

This clone was seen at least ten times. With the read ending 3 residues before the CDR3 end, the germline J gene is used to fill in that end. The chain uses TRBV10-3 and TRBJ1-6, with D possibly matching TRBD1 (5 bases). Germline V gives CDR1 ENHRY, CDR2 SYGVKD. There are 15 residues in the CDR3. V lost 0 bases to trimming and J lost 10 bases, with 13 bases between them. This CDR3 is CAISESGAAGSPLHF. The sequenced CDR3 bases are TGTGCCATCAGTGAGTCTGGGGCAGCGGGATCACCC.

This clone was picked up many times. The observed sequence ends 3 residues before the CDR3 terminus, with the missing tail filled in from the germline J gene. The chain has TRBV20-1 and TRBJ2-7; 7 bases align to TRBD1. Germline V gives CDR1 DFQATT, CDR2 SNEGSKA (reference sequence). J was trimmed by 0 bases and V by 6 bases; bases with no gene match: 17. The CDR3 sequence is 17 residues long. The CDR3 here is CSASDDRADRTSYEQYF. The CDR3 bases that were read are TGCAGTGCATCCGACGACAGGGCCGACCGGACCTCCTACGAG.

Points on this clone: The read terminates 3 residues before the CDR3 end, so the remaining end is supplied by the germline J gene. V and J are TRBV10-3 and TRBJ1-6; D is perhaps TRBD1 (6 bases). Germline loops: CDR1 ENHRY, CDR2 SYGVKD. The ends were cut back, 7 bases at V and 10 bases at J, with 20 bases in the middle. The CDR3 is made up of 15 amino acids. CDR3 region: CAIKGGETEMSPLHF. The CDR3 bases that were read are TGTGCCATCAAAGGGGGGGAAACGGAAATGTCACCC.